This T cell receptor (beta chain) comes out of a study of control samples from healthy donors and cancer patients. The CDR3 extends over 15 amino acids. CDR1 is LNHDA, CDR2 SQIVND, per germline (reference sequence). Trimming took 8 bases from V and 3 from J; bases not matched to a gene: 10. TCRdb's copy holds only in-frame clones and misses some; the assay was immunoSEQ multiplex PCR. The table includes some 65,000 clones, 84% detected once. The chain joins TRBV19 to TRBJ2-7; 10 nucleotides align to TRBD2. This clonotype originated in a woman between 50 and 59 years old with lung cancer. The sequencing input was PBMCs. CDR3 in amino acids: CASRTSSGGIYEQYF. The DNA for the CDR3 is TGTGCCAGTCGAACATCTAGCGGGGGTATCTACGAGCAGTACTTC.